The following is a TCR beta chain sequence with its context. This clone was observed a single time. Its binding antigen is unknown. The sample holds no much larger clone one base away, and base qualities are not on file. This sample is drawn from a study of blood T cell repertoires in COVID-19 (dated by TCRdb to 2020 to 2022). For the wider study: Collaborator samples came from the United States, Italy and Spain and covered acute and convalescent phases of COVID-19. Subjects who had been exposed to COVID-19, were actively infected with it, or had recovered from it provided the deeply sampled blood TCRbeta repertoires that made up the dataset. The repertoires were released in a freely available public database meant as a resource for research on the immune response to SARS-CoV-2. The samples were drawn from two sources: the first 160 participants of the ongoing ImmuneRACE study, and 1,000 to 1,500 subjects contributed by 6 global collaborators. Where HLA class I and class II types were available, the types were taken from metadata supplied by the sample provider, not from assay-based typing. Nearly every sample came with metadata listing a de-identified subject ID, COVID-19 status, age in years and sex. The prospective study material was composed of cDNA or gDNA derived from T cells, B-cell-depleted T cells, or PBMCs. What the research found in general, with its limitations: Clinical and demographic metadata were provided uncurated, with the amount varying by source and participant.

TCRbeta CDR3 regions were amplified from genomic DNA by means of the immunoSEQ Assay, a bias-controlled multiplex PCR. Turning to the authors' computational methods: Nucleated cell counts per sample were estimated from amplification of reference gene primers within the assay. Sequence reads were collapsed and filtered to measure the absolute abundance of every unique TCRbeta CDR3 rearrangement. For each sample, productive Simpson clonality was calculated as the square root of Simpson's diversity index across productive rearrangements. Here the immuneACCESS table is served through TCRdb, limited to in-frame sequences with V and J called. Missing clones are a known gap in these copies; in checked studies unresolved V genes cover under half, and the rest lacks a known reason. Clonal size and the V and J genes are those of that table, whereas D and trimming came from the DNA. The sample contains approximately 530,000 clones, about 89% of them found a single time. The ten most abundant clones make up roughly 7.3% of the sample.

At one collaborating source in Seattle, patients were enrolled during active infection and were followed longitudinally through the course of disease. The collaborating institutions used their own protocols to collect whole blood in K2EDTA tubes. Collaborator samples were shipped for TCRbeta analysis as frozen whole blood, isolated PBMCs, or DNA extracted from either sample type. CDR1 and CDR2, looked up from the germline V gene (reference sequence), are LGHDT and YNNKEL. V was cut back by 1 base and J by 1 base, leaving a gap of 10 bases between them. Measured from the cysteine to the phenylalanine, the CDR3 is 15 residues long. Only the CDR3 portion is preserved as DNA: 45 bases, with reading frame beginning at the first base.

The sequence came from a woman aged 45 to 65 with COVID-19, enrolled during active disease. Recombination linked TRBV3-1 (or the pseudogene TRBV3-2) to TRBJ1-2, with no confident D gene call. Sequencing was performed on peripheral blood. The bases read TGTGCCAGCAGCCAAGTTTTGCGGGGTAACTATGGCTACACCTTC. Its amino acids are CASSQVLRGNYGYTF.